This T cell receptor (beta chain) was found in a study of CD8 T cells in Susac syndrome. With random hexamers, roughly 0.5 to 1 ug RNA was reverse transcribed. One entry per CDR3 protein results from TCRdb running MiXCR on the immunoSEQ multiplex PCR reads. Of about 250,000 distinct CDR3 sequences listed, roughly 93% are singletons. The multiple sclerosis controls, all treatment-naive patients, had relapsing-remitting disease that was stable or active. Bulk CD8+ and CD4+ cells came from magnetic negative isolation; CD8+ TEMRA by FACS. The V end lost 8 bases, the J end lost 6 bases, and 18 bases lay between the germline ends. Germline V lookup: CDR1 SQVTM, CDR2 ANQGSEA. CDR3 size: 13 residues. This clonotype is a singleton in its sample.

The clonotype comes from a human donor with multiple sclerosis. The sample was CD4+ T cells from PBMCs. The chain carries TRBV29-1 and TRBJ2-3; D ambiguous. The CDR3 is CSSHLRSGDTQYF. In DNA, the CDR3 is TGCAGCTCTCACCTGCGTTCTGGGGATACGCAGTATTTT.